The source of this T cell receptor beta chain is a study of spatial heterogeneity in lung cancer. Overall study context: Beta-chain sequences were consistently detected more often than alpha-chain sequences.

CDR3 length equals 12 residues. Trimming pared 3 bases from V and 3 bases from J, leaving 4 bases between. Per the germline V gene, CDR1 is SEHNR and CDR2 is FQNEAQ (reference sequence). TCRdb called the 5' RACE reads again in MiXCR, with one record for every CDR3 protein. The sample records under 150,000 distinct CDR3 sequences, more than 10% being singletons. Described time point: blood at routine non-recurrence follow-up after resection. Frozen PBMC, nontumor lung or tumor provided whole RNA, which was sequenced unsorted. V gene TRBV7-9 combines with J gene TRBJ2-3; D uncertain. The origin of this receptor is a male donor with early-stage non-small cell lung cancer. The sample here was PBMCs, taken at follow-up. The CDR3 protein is CASSFRTDTQYF. The CDR3 DNA reads as TGTGCCAGCAGCTTCAGGACAGATACGCAGTATTTT.